The rows below give T cell receptor beta chains drawn from one sample of a study of T cells after yellow fever vaccination. MiXCR was run by TCRdb on the 5' RACE reads, yielding one entry per CDR3 protein. The sample records over 300,000 distinct CDR3 sequences, approximately 4% being singletons. Specimen: PBMCs, collected 5 days after the yellow fever booster vaccination. The origin of the receptors is a man younger than 30 who received the YFV17D yellow fever vaccine. The CDR3 runs from the conserved cysteine through the conserved F or W. A D gene is named only where the DNA matches it firmly. Where a row states a size, it is once, few, many or the class of an expanded clone; other rows omit it.

>many|TRBJ2-3|TRBV20-1|NA
TGCAGTGCCCATCGGGCTTCAGGGAGCACAGATACGCAGTATTTT
CSAHRASGSTDTQYF
>NA|TRBJ1-1|TRBV4-3|TRBD1
TGCGCCAGCAGCAACCGGGACAGGAACACTGAAGCTTTCTTT
CASSNRDRNTEAFF
>NA|TRBJ1-5|TRBV20-1|NA
TGCAGTGCTAGAGATTATCGAACACCTTATCAGCCCCAGCATTTT
CSARDYRTPYQPQHF
>NA|TRBJ2-2|TRBV5-4|NA
TGTGCCAGCAGCCCCCAGGGCGGGCAGAAGGGTACCGGGGAGCTGTTTTTT
CASSPQGGQKGTGELFF
>NA|TRBJ1-1|TRBV20-1|NA
TGCAGTGCTAGAGATCAGGTAGCCACTGAAGCTTTCTTT
CSARDQVATEAFF
>many|TRBJ2-4|TRBV6-2/TRBV6-3|TRBD2
TGTGCCAGCAGCCGAGTCGGACTAGCGGGATGGGACATTCAGTACTTC
CASSRVGLAGWDIQYF
>few|TRBJ2-1|TRBV5-1|NA
TGCGCCAGCAGCTTGACAGGTGGGTCCTACAATGAGCAGTTC
CASSLTGGSYNEQF
>many|TRBJ1-6|TRBV13|NA
TGTGCCAGCACTAATGGGGGGGAATCCTATAATTCACCCCTCCACTTT
CASTNGGESYNSPLHF
>NA|TRBJ2-3|TRBV6-5|TRBD2
TGTGCCAGCAAGAGGGCTGGGGCTAGCGGGCGAGATACGCAGTATTTT
CASKRAGASGRDTQYF
>many|TRBJ1-2|TRBV14|TRBD1
TGTGCCAGCAGCGACAGGGGTAGCTATGGCTACACCTTC
CASSDRGSYGYTF
>NA|TRBJ2-7|TRBV4-1|NA
TGCGCCAGCAGCCAAGTTGCGACCGAGCAGTACTTC
CASSQVATEQYF
>many|TRBJ2-7|TRBV6-2/TRBV6-3|NA
TGTGCCAGCAGTTACTCCGACAGCTCCTACGAGCAGTACTTC
CASSYSDSSYEQYF
>NA|TRBJ2-1|TRBV11-2|TRBD2
TGTGCCAGCAGGTATAATAGCGGGGATCCTTTCAATGAGCAGTTCTTC
CASRYNSGDPFNEQFF
>few|TRBJ2-3|TRBV20-1|TRBD1
TGCAGTGTATTCCCGGGACAGGGGAGAACAGATACGCAGTATTTT
CSVFPGQGRTDTQYF
>many|TRBJ1-5|TRBV20-1|NA
TGCAGTGCTAGAATGGCACCAAATCAGCCCCAGCATTTT
CSARMAPNQPQHF
>few|TRBJ2-1|TRBV4-1|TRBD1
TGCGCCAGCAGCCTGGGACAGGGAAACGGTGAGCAGTTCTTC
CASSLGQGNGEQFF
>few|TRBJ2-2|TRBV7-9|TRBD2
TGTGCCAGCAGCGGCGCTAGCGGGGGAAACACCGGGGAGCTGTTTTTT
CASSGASGGNTGELFF
>few|TRBJ2-7|TRBV5-1|TRBD2
TGCGCCAGCACGCGGGGGGATACTTTTGAGCAGTACTTC
CASTRGDTFEQYF
>few|TRBJ1-5|TRBV10-3|NA
TGTGCCATCAGTGGGTCGGAGGGTGGGCCCCAGCATTTT
CAISGSEGGPQHF
>many|TRBJ2-7|TRBV6-2/TRBV6-3|TRBD1
TGTGCCAGCAGTTTCGGACAGGGTTCCTACGAGCAGTACTTC
CASSFGQGSYEQYF
>few|TRBJ1-1|TRBV18|NA
TGTGCCAGCTCAAAAACGGGGCCCCCCGGTCCGGAAGCTTTCTTT
CASSKTGPPGPEAFF
>few|TRBJ2-5|TRBV5-1|TRBD2
TGCGCCAGCAGGTCCGGGACTAGCGGGGAGTTCCAAGAGACCCAGTACTTC
CASRSGTSGEFQETQYF
>NA|TRBJ2-6|TRBV11-3|NA
TGTGCCAGCAGCGAGGATGCTGGGGCCAACGTCCTGACTTTC
CASSEDAGANVLTF
>many|TRBJ1-6|TRBV20-1|NA
TGCAGTGCTAGCTGGGGCGCGAACTCACCCCTCCACTTT
CSASWGANSPLHF
>many|TRBJ1-2|TRBV20-1|NA
TGCAGTGCTAGCGCCACAGGGCAACTAGGCTACACCTTC
CSASATGQLGYTF
>many|TRBJ1-2|TRBV5-1|NA
TGCGCCAGCAGCGGGGACTTCTATGGCTACACCTTC
CASSGDFYGYTF
>many|TRBJ2-1|TRBV7-2|NA
TGTGCCAGCAGCATGGGTGCGGGCAGTGAGCAGTTCTTC
CASSMGAGSEQFF
>NA|TRBJ1-2|TRBV28|TRBD1
TGTGCCAGCAGCAAGGACAGGGGGCTTATTAACTATGGCTACACCTTC
CASSKDRGLINYGYTF
>NA|TRBJ1-1|TRBV5-1|NA
TGCGCCAGCAGCTTGGGGGCCCGCAGGCAAGAAGCTTTCTTT
CASSLGARRQEAFF
>many|TRBJ1-6|TRBV5-6|NA
TGTGCCAGCAGCCTAGGACAGTATAATTCACCCCTCCACTTT
CASSLGQYNSPLHF
>few|TRBJ1-6|TRBV18|NA
TGTGCCAGCTCACCACCATCGGTACCTAATTCACCCCTCCACTTT
CASSPPSVPNSPLHF
>few|TRBJ2-1|TRBV6-6|TRBD1
TGTGCCAGCAGTGCGGGACAGGATCGGAATGAGCAGTTCTTC
CASSAGQDRNEQFF
>NA|TRBJ2-1|TRBV6-2/TRBV6-3|TRBD1
TGTGCCAGCAGCCACAACGACAGGGTTTATGAGCAGTTCTTC
CASSHNDRVYEQFF
>NA|TRBJ2-7|TRBV6-2/TRBV6-3|TRBD2
TGTGCCAGCAGTACTACCGGGACTAGGCTCGACGAGCAGTACTTC
CASSTTGTRLDEQYF
>many|TRBJ2-1|TRBV7-2|NA
TGTGCCAGCAGCTGGGGACGGCACAATGAGCAGTTCTTC
CASSWGRHNEQFF
>many|TRBJ2-3|TRBV20-1|NA
TGCAGTGCCCTTAGTGCGGGGACACTCACAGATACGCAGTATTTT
CSALSAGTLTDTQYF
>NA|TRBJ2-5|TRBV12-3/TRBV12-4|NA
TGTGCCAGCAGACCCCCCCGCGGGGCTCCTACTCAAGAGACCCAGTACTTC
CASRPPRGAPTQETQYF
>NA|TRBJ1-1|TRBV7-2|TRBD1
TGTGCCAGCAGCTTACCTCCGGGACAGACCATGAACACTGAAGCTTTCTTT
CASSLPPGQTMNTEAFF
>NA|TRBJ1-2|TRBV3-1|NA
TGTGCCAGCAGCCAAGAGGGGCCCACCCGTGGCTACACCTTC
CASSQEGPTRGYTF
>many|TRBJ1-1|TRBV20-1|NA
TGCAGTGCTAGGGGCGGGACGGCGAACACTGAAGCTTTCTTT
CSARGGTANTEAFF
>few|TRBJ2-2|TRBV15|TRBD1
TGTGCCACCAGAAGGGGGACAGGGTGGCGGGACACCGGGGAGCTGTTTTTT
CATRRGTGWRDTGELFF
>few|TRBJ2-3|TRBV7-3|NA
TGTGCCAGCAGCCACGGACAGCTGTACGCAGATACGCAGTATTTT
CASSHGQLYADTQYF
>few|TRBJ2-2|TRBV29-1|NA
TGCAGCGTCGAGAGCTATGACACCGGGGAGCTGTTTTTT
CSVESYDTGELFF
>few|TRBJ1-5|TRBV21-1|NA
TGTGCCTGCCGCAATCAGCCCCAGCATTTT
CACRNQPQHF
>few|TRBJ1-1|TRBV3-1|NA
TGTGCCAGCAGCTTTACTTCACGGGACACTGAAGCTTTCTTT
CASSFTSRDTEAFF
>NA|TRBJ2-2|TRBV4-2|TRBD1
TGTGCCAGCAGCACGGCGTCCGGGACAGGGTACACCGGGGAGCTGTTTTTT
CASSTASGTGYTGELFF
>NA|TRBJ2-7|TRBV5-1|NA
TGCGCCAGCAGCCTATTTGGGCGGGGTCTCGAGCAGTACTTC
CASSLFGRGLEQYF
>many|TRBJ1-1|TRBV12-3/TRBV12-4|NA
TGTGCCAGCAGTTTGGGCTCGTACACTGAAGCTTTCTTT
CASSLGSYTEAFF
>NA|TRBJ1-1|TRBV20-1|NA
TGCAGTGCCCCATTCGGGACTCGCACTGAAGCTTTCTTT
CSAPFGTRTEAFF
>NA|TRBJ2-2|TRBV5-5|NA
TGTGCCAGCAGAGGAGGTGGCGGGGAGCTGTTTTTT
CASRGGGGELFF
>many|TRBJ2-7|TRBV11-2|TRBD1
TGTGCCAGCAGCCCGGACAGGGTCGAGCAGTACTTC
CASSPDRVEQYF
>few|TRBJ1-1|TRBV7-2|NA
TGTGCCAGCAGCTTAGACCCTGGACGCCTCGCGGTGGGAGCTTTCTTT
CASSLDPGRLAVGAFF
>NA|TRBJ2-3|TRBV11-2|NA
TGTGCCAGCAGCTTAGGCAGGGCAGATATGCAGTATTTT
CASSLGRADMQYF
>many|TRBJ1-4|TRBV20-1|NA
TGCAGTGCTTCAGGGGACAATGAAAAACTGTTTTTT
CSASGDNEKLFF